A selection of T cell receptor beta chains follows, all from one sample in a study of blood T cell repertoires in COVID-19. TCRdb's table, derived via immunoSEQ multiplex PCR, lists solely in-frame clones and lacks some. Of approximately 40,000 clones listed, 90% were seen once; the top ten hold 4.5% to 7%. The material sequenced was peripheral blood. The receptors stem from a human donor in a cohort sampled during active COVID-19. Each CDR3 is given with its conserved first and last residue. The order of the fields is J gene, V gene, D gene, clone size, CDR3 protein, CDR3 DNA. A D gene is named only where the DNA matches it firmly. Clone size appears in some rows only: once, few, many, or a class for an expanded clone.

>TRBJ1-4|TRBV5-1|.|.
CASSLGQPKNEKLFF
TGCGCCAGCAGCTTGGGACAGCCAAAGAATGAAAAACTGTTTTTT
>TRBJ1-6|TRBV27|TRBD1|few
CASSPKPTGTIYNSPLHF
TGTGCCAGCAGTCCAAAGCCGACAGGGACGATTTATAATTCACCCCTCCACTTT
>TRBJ2-2|TRBV11-2|.|.
CASRPQGANTGELFF
TGTGCCAGCAGGCCACAGGGCGCGAACACCGGGGAGCTGTTTTTT
>TRBJ1-5|TRBV6-1|TRBD1|few
CASSETGTGVNQHF
TGTGCCAGCAGTGAAACCGGGACAGGAGTAAACCAGCATTTT
>TRBJ1-3|TRBV4-2|.|.
CASSQVRGSGNTIYF
TGTGCCAGCAGCCAAGTCAGGGGCTCTGGAAACACCATATATTTT
>TRBJ2-1|TRBV5-1|.|.
CASALGQSISVNEQFF
TGCGCCAGCGCACTAGGTCAGAGTATTAGTGTCAATGAGCAGTTCTTC
>TRBJ1-5|TRBV30|.|.
CAWSDRGHQPQHF
TGTGCCTGGAGCGACCGGGGACACCAGCCCCAGCATTTT
>TRBJ2-3|TRBV28|TRBD1|.
CASSFGRGSYTQYF
TGTGCCAGCAGTTTTGGCAGGGGGTCGTATACGCAGTATTTT
>TRBJ2-1|TRBV9|.|.
CASSEGGGSYNEQFF
TGTGCCAGCAGCGAAGGGGGGGGCTCCTACAATGAGCAGTTCTTC
>TRBJ2-3|TRBV30|TRBD2|.
CAWRNSGSSDTQYF
TGTGCCTGGAGGAATAGCGGGAGTTCAGATACGCAGTATTTT
>TRBJ1-4|TRBV4-3|.|.
CASSQEGYKGEKLFF
TGCGCCAGCAGCCAAGAAGGGTATAAGGGGGAAAAACTGTTTTTT
>TRBJ1-1|TRBV5-5|TRBD1|.
CASRSGQGLLIMNTEAFF
TGTGCCAGCAGGTCGGGACAGGGCCTATTAATAATGAACACTGAAGCTTTCTTT
>TRBJ2-5|TRBV19|TRBD1|.
CASSLWTGQETQYF
TGTGCCAGTAGTCTGTGGACAGGCCAAGAGACCCAGTACTTC
>TRBJ2-1|TRBV28|.|.
CASSLRQGRNEQFF
TGTGCCAGCAGTTTACGGCAGGGGAGAAATGAGCAGTTCTTC
>TRBJ1-5|TRBV9|TRBD1|few
CASSEGQGSNQPQHF
TGTGCCAGCAGCGAAGGACAGGGCTCCAATCAGCCCCAGCATTTT
>TRBJ2-3|TRBV4-2|TRBD2|.
CASSLGGLAGGLATDTQYF
TGTGCCAGCAGCCTAGGGGGACTAGCGGGGGGCCTCGCCACAGATACGCAGTATTTT
>TRBJ2-1|TRBV19|TRBD2|.
CATKTSGSSYNEQFF
TGTGCCACCAAGACTAGCGGGAGCTCCTACAATGAGCAGTTCTTC
>TRBJ2-7|TRBV7-9|.|.
CASSGLINYEQYF
TGTGCCAGCAGCGGACTCATAAATTACGAGCAGTACTTC
>TRBJ1-4|TRBV2|.|.
CASTLQGGNEKLFF
TGTGCCAGCACACTACAGGGCGGTAATGAAAAACTGTTTTTT
>TRBJ2-3|TRBV29-1|.|.
CSVARGPDTQYF
TGCAGCGTTGCCAGGGGTCCAGATACGCAGTATTTT
>TRBJ1-5|TRBV18|TRBD1|.
CASSPFGQGIRGNQPQHF
TGTGCCAGCTCCCCATTTGGACAGGGGATTAGGGGCAATCAGCCCCAGCATTTT
>TRBJ2-4|TRBV3-1/TRBV3-2|.|.
CASSQEKLLAKNIQYF
TGTGCCAGCAGCCAAGAAAAGCTGCTAGCCAAAAACATTCAGTACTTC
>TRBJ1-5|TRBV6-2/TRBV6-3|.|.
CASSYSSGPQHF
TGTGCCAGCAGTTACTCCTCGGGACCCCAGCATTTT
>TRBJ2-7|TRBV5-4|TRBD2|.
CASSGPSGTYEQYF
TGTGCCAGCAGCGGACCTAGCGGGACCTACGAGCAGTACTTC
>TRBJ2-2|TRBV6-4|.|.
CASSETASNTGELFF
TGTGCCAGCAGTGAGACAGCGTCCAACACCGGGGAGCTGTTTTTT
>TRBJ2-2|TRBV7-2|.|.
CASSLLGGSVAGELFF
TGTGCCAGCAGCTTACTTGGAGGGAGTGTGGCCGGGGAGCTGTTTTTT
>TRBJ2-6|TRBV6-1|TRBD2|.
CASSEAGGASPGANVLTF
TGTGCCAGCAGTGAGGCGGGGGGCGCCAGCCCTGGGGCCAACGTCCTGACTTTC
>TRBJ1-3|TRBV5-4|.|once
CASSQYLVSSGNTIYF
TGTGCCAGCAGCCAATACTTGGTGAGCTCTGGAAACACCATATATTTT
>TRBJ2-3|TRBV6-5|.|once
CASSPQTAPDTQYF
TGTGCCAGCAGTCCGCAGACAGCCCCGGATACGCAGTATTTT
>TRBJ2-1|TRBV19|TRBD2|.
CASSIVSSGNQFF
TGTGCCAGTAGTATAGTCTCTAGCGGGAACCAGTTCTTC
>TRBJ2-3|TRBV4-2|TRBD2|once
CASSQGLAGADTQYF
TGTGCCAGCAGCCAAGGACTAGCGGGAGCAGATACGCAGTATTTT
>TRBJ2-5|TRBV5-1|TRBD1|.
CASSFLTGYQETQYF
TGCGCCAGCAGCTTCCTGACAGGGTACCAAGAGACCCAGTACTTC
>TRBJ1-2|TRBV10-3|TRBD1|.
CASLGDRQGALGYTF
TGTGCCTCTCTAGGGGATCGACAGGGGGCGTTGGGCTACACCTTC
>TRBJ2-3|TRBV6-2/TRBV6-3|TRBD2|.
CASSRTSGSTDTQYF
TGTGCCAGCAGCCGGACTAGCGGGAGCACAGATACGCAGTATTTT
>TRBJ2-1|TRBV4-1|.|once
CASSQARWYEQFF
TGCGCCAGCAGCCAAGCGAGATGGTATGAGCAGTTCTTC
>TRBJ1-4|TRBV27|.|.
CASSLRAGVTALFF
TGTGCCAGCAGTTTAAGGGCAGGGGTGACTGCACTGTTTTTT
>TRBJ2-4|TRBV19|TRBD2|.
CASSSQASGGTAKNIQYF
TGTGCCAGTAGCTCCCAAGCTAGCGGGGGGACGGCCAAAAACATTCAGTACTTC
>TRBJ2-7|TRBV6-5|TRBD1|.
CASRQGPEQYF
TGTGCCAGCCGACAGGGTCCCGAGCAGTACTTC
>TRBJ2-4|TRBV7-8|.|.
CASSLEPGEGNIQYF
TGTGCCAGCAGCTTAGAGCCGGGGGAAGGAAACATTCAGTACTTC
>TRBJ2-3|TRBV11-2|TRBD2|.
CASSPRLAESTDTQYF
TGTGCCAGCAGCCCTAGACTAGCGGAGAGCACAGATACGCAGTATTTT
>TRBJ2-1|TRBV5-1|TRBD1|.
CASSFSGQGYNEQFF
TGCGCCAGCAGCTTTTCAGGACAGGGGTACAATGAGCAGTTCTTC
>TRBJ2-4|TRBV9|.|few
CASSVTDSGNIQYF
TGTGCCAGCAGCGTTACGGACAGTGGAAACATTCAGTACTTC
>TRBJ2-2|TRBV6-5|.|.
CASSSESGGELFF
TGTGCCAGCAGTTCCGAAAGCGGGGGGGAGCTGTTTTTT
>TRBJ2-1|TRBV7-8|.|.
CASSLAPRGLNEQFF
TGTGCCAGCAGCTTAGCGCCCCGCGGCCTCAATGAGCAGTTCTTC
>TRBJ2-5|TRBV4-1|TRBD1|.
CASSQDSGRGREETQYF
TGCGCCAGCAGCCAAGATTCAGGCAGGGGGCGGGAAGAGACCCAGTACTTC
>TRBJ1-1|TRBV4-1|TRBD1|.
CASSQALGQGDTEAFF
TGCGCCAGCAGCCAAGCCTTAGGACAGGGGGACACTGAAGCTTTCTTT
>TRBJ2-7|TRBV19|TRBD1|.
CASSMGTGTYEQYF
TGTGCCAGTAGTATGGGGACAGGGACCTACGAGCAGTACTTC
>TRBJ2-7|TRBV21-1|.|.
CASSKVEEREQYF
TGTGCCAGCAGCAAAGTTGAGGAGCGCGAGCAGTACTTC
>TRBJ1-1|TRBV28|.|.
CASSFLGKNTEAFF
TGTGCCAGCAGTTTTTTGGGCAAGAACACTGAAGCTTTCTTT
>TRBJ1-1|TRBV12-5|TRBD1|.
CASGTQSGGTEAFF
TGTGCTAGTGGTACCCAATCAGGGGGCACTGAAGCTTTCTTT
>TRBJ2-7|TRBV15|.|.
CATSRDPTADEQYF
TGTGCCACCAGCAGAGATCCCACAGCCGACGAGCAGTACTTC
>TRBJ1-2|TRBV19|TRBD1|.
CASSPTPGQGGDGYTF
TGTGCCAGTAGCCCAACTCCGGGACAGGGTGGGGACGGCTACACCTTC
>TRBJ1-1|TRBV5-1|.|.
CASSLAEVGRSSEAFF
TGCGCCAGCAGCTTGGCTGAGGTAGGGAGAAGCTCTGAAGCTTTCTTT